The 9 T cell receptor beta chains reported below all come from one sample, sequenced in a study of early T cells in non-severe SARS-CoV-2 infection. TCRdb processed the 5' RACE reads anew with MiXCR; each CDR3 protein has one entry. The sample contains around 47,000 distinct CDR3 sequences, 11% of which appear only once. Input material: whole blood. These TCRs come from an adult who was a healthcare worker with PCR-confirmed SARS-CoV-2 infection or an uninfected control (not recorded which).

This clonotype was counted a few times. The genes are TRBV6-5 and TRBJ1-1; D remains ambiguous. The V end was cut by 0 bases, the J end by 8 bases, with 10 bases between. CDR1 and CDR2 (germline): MNHEY, SVGAGI. This CDR3 is built from 13 residues. The CDR3 spells CASSYSIAEEAFF. The CDR3 coding sequence is TGTGCCAGCAGTTACTCGATAGCAGAAGAAGCTTTCTTT.

A few counts support this clonotype. The chain combines TRBV9 with TRBJ1-1; D remains ambiguous. The germline V gene has CDR1 SGDLS and CDR2 YYNGEE. This CDR3 contains 18 residues. V was clipped by 2 bases and J by 0 bases, with 20 bases between them. DNA of the CDR3: TGTGCCAGCAGCGTCGACCCTCTCTTGGAAGTCGTGAACACTGAAGCTTTCTTT. This translates into CASSVDPLLEVVNTEAFF.

This clonotype was observed at least ten times. The chain carries TRBV14 and TRBJ1-2, with unresolved D. The CDR3 has 13 amino acids. CDR1 is SGHDN and CDR2 is FVKESK in the germline V gene. The V gene lost 0 bases and the J gene lost 2 bases, with 4 bases spanning the gap. The CDR3 nucleotides are TGTGCCAGCAGCCAAGATCACAACTATGGCTACACCTTC. Residues: CASSQDHNYGYTF.

This clonotype occurred many times. The chain recombines TRBV4-2 with TRBJ2-3; 8 positions match TRBD2. V dropped 0 bases and J dropped 0; count of bases not matched to a gene: 8. This CDR3 comprises 18 residues. Germline CDR1 is LGHNA and CDR2 is YNFKEQ. Written as DNA, the CDR3 is TGTGCCAGCAGCCAAGAAAATTCGGGAGGGCCCAGCACAGATACGCAGTATTTT. This translates into CASSQENSGGPSTDTQYF.

This clonotype has a count of ten or more. The chain has TRBV14 and TRBJ2-2; D remains unclear. V was pared by 4 bases and J by 1 base, with 7 bases between. From germline, CDR1 is SGHDN and CDR2 FVKESK. The CDR3 runs to 14 residues. The CDR3 here is CASSPLKNTGELFF. CDR3 nucleotides: TGTGCCAGCAGCCCTCTTAAGAACACCGGGGAGCTGTTTTTT.

The rearrangement links TRBV7-9 to TRBJ2-4, with D unclear. The CDR3 is 14 amino acids. CDR1 and CDR2 (germline): SEHNR, FQNEAQ (reference sequence). Trimming cost V 2 bases and J 1 base, with 6 bases left between them. The CDR3: CASSLSGAKNIQYF. The CDR3 nucleotides read TGTGCCAGCAGCTTAAGTGGGGCCAAAAACATTCAGTACTTC.

In this sample, this clonotype turned up many times. The conserved phenylalanine or tryptophan is not found at the CDR3 terminus, so this likely reflects a read error. CDR3 nucleotide sequence: TGTGCCAGCATGGAGTTCTACGAGCAGTACCTC. Translated: CASMEFYEQYL. The chain joins TRBV6-2 or TRBV6-3 to TRBJ2-7, with D unclear. The CDR3 runs to 11 residues. The V gene's germline CDR1 is MNHEY and CDR2 SVGEGT. The germline V and J ends were trimmed by 7 bases and 3 bases, with 7 bases remaining between them.

The gene calls are TRBV30 and TRBJ2-7; the match to TRBD2 covers 7 bases. Germline lookup yields CDR1 GTSNPN and CDR2 SVGIG (reference sequence). The CDR3 covers 15 residues. Germline trimming cut 0 bases from V and 1 base from J; bases unmatched to any gene: 6. Here the CDR3 DNA reads TGTGCCTGGAGTGTGGGCCCTAGCGGTTCCTACGAGCAGTACTTC. Protein sequence: CAWSVGPSGSYEQYF.

This clonotype has a count of ten or more. CDR3 sequence (DNA): TGTGCCAGCAGCCAGACGGGGCCTGGAGAAAAACTGTTTTTT. Its protein product is CASSQTGPGEKLFF. This sequence joins TRBV12-3 or TRBV12-4 and TRBJ1-4; possible D gene TRBD1, 5 bases. The CDR3 consists of 14 residues. The V and J ends lost 6 bases and 8 bases respectively, with 16 bases between them.